Sequencing of this TCR beta chain was carried out in a study of blood T cell repertoires in COVID-19. About the study: The analysed material was cDNA or gDNA that came from T cells, B-cell-depleted T cells, or PBMCs.

How the authors handled the data: Quantification of nucleated cells was approximated via reference gene primer amplification. Generated by immunoSEQ multiplex PCR, the TCRdb table keeps only in-frame clones and is missing some. V and J calls and clone size are copied from that table; D and trimming were computed from the DNA. Among under 250,000 clones, approximately 86% were seen once, and the ten largest hold about 6.3%. The CDR3 is 16 residues long. CDR1 and CDR2 (germline): SSHAT, FNYEAQ (reference sequence). Details on this clone: Sequence at one end of the junction differs from germline and may be a read error.

The V call is TRBV7-7, the J call TRBJ2-2; D might be TRBD2 (6 bases). The sequenced material came from peripheral blood. This TCR derives from a woman in her sixties or seventies with active or convalescent COVID-19. The CDR3 sequence: CASSLSSGENTGELFF. In DNA, the CDR3 is TGTGCTAGCAGCTTATCCTCGGGGGAGAACACCGGGGAGCTGTTTTTT.